This passage covers 30 T cell receptor beta chains from one sample sequenced in a study of blood T cell repertoires in COVID-19. Measured with immunoSEQ multiplex PCR; TCRdb has only the in-frame clones, and not every one. The table lists about 160,000 clones, over 80% of them singletons. What was sequenced was peripheral blood. These receptors originate from a woman older than 75 with active or convalescent COVID-19.

The chain is built from TRBV27 and TRBJ1-1; 7 nucleotides line up with TRBD1. V was clipped by 7 bases and J by 7 bases; unmatched bases: 6. The germline CDR1 and CDR2 sequences are MNHEY and SMNVEV (reference sequence). The CDR3 is made up of 12 amino acids. CDR3 DNA sequence: TGTGCCAGCACCAGGGGGGTTGGTGAAGCTTTCTTT. Amino acid sequence: CASTRGVGEAFF.

This chain links TRBV11-2 with TRBJ1-3, with D unresolved. This CDR3 is 18 amino acids long. The ends were cut back, 0 bases at V and 0 bases at J, with 15 bases in the middle. CDR1 is SGHAT, CDR2 FQNNGV, per germline. The CDR3 coding sequence is TGTGCCAGCAGCTTAGATTGGAAGAGGGCCAACTCTGGAAACACCATATATTTT. Translation gives CASSLDWKRANSGNTIYF.

The chain employs TRBV1 and TRBJ2-2; the DNA was not used to check the table's D call, TRBD1. TRBV1 is labeled a pseudogene. The CDR3 consists of 15 residues. The CDR3 sequence is CTSSRETPNTGELFF. The DNA for the CDR3 is TGCACCAGCAGCCGTGAGACACCGAACACCGGGGAGCTGTTTTTT.

The chain has TRBV5-8 and TRBJ1-3, with TRBD1 matching 7 bases. Germline values: CDR1 SGHTS, CDR2 YDEGEE. Trimming took 4 bases from V and 2 from J; bases not matched to a gene: 6. The CDR3 loop spans 15 amino acids. The CDR3 loop reads CASSIDRATGNTIYF. The CDR3 DNA sequence: TGTGCCAGCAGCATCGACAGGGCCACTGGAAACACCATATATTTT.

Sample share makes this clone medium-sized. The chain recombines TRBV19 with TRBJ2-7, with 10 bases aligning to TRBD2. Germline trimming cut 1 base from V and 0 bases from J; bases unmatched to any gene: 6. In germline, CDR1 is LNHDA, CDR2 SQIVND (reference sequence). The CDR3 covers 17 residues. The CDR3 loop reads CASSIGWTSGFSYEQYF. CDR3 DNA: TGTGCCAGTAGTATAGGATGGACTAGCGGCTTCTCCTACGAGCAGTACTTC.

Regarding this clone: One end of the junction fails to match germline, which may point to a read error. The CDR3 nucleotides are TGTGCTAGCAGCTTCCAAAGGGGGTACGAGCAGTACTTC. Protein product: CASSFQRGYEQYF. The chain has TRBV7-7 and TRBJ2-7, with D perhaps TRBD1 (6 bases). CDR1 SSHAT and CDR2 FNYEAQ come from the germline V gene (reference sequence). The CDR3 spans 13 residues.

This clone was found a few times. J is TRBJ1-6 and V is TRBV7-8; 7 bases align to TRBD1. The CDR3 consists of 15 residues. With 5 bases clipped from V and 7 bases from J, the junction kept 8 bases outside the gene matches. Germline V gene sequence: CDR1 SGHVS, CDR2 FQNEAQ. The CDR3 coding sequence is TGTGCCAGCAGCGAGAGGCCAGGGGGAAATTCACCCCTCCACTTT. Encoded protein: CASSERPGGNSPLHF.

The rearrangement joins TRBV10-2 to TRBJ2-7, with TRBD1 identical over 9 bases. V was clipped by 4 bases and J by 5 bases; unmatched bases: 9. Looked up from germline, CDR1 is WSHSY and CDR2 is SAAADI. The CDR3 extends over 15 amino acids. CDR3 loop: CASSVGDRVGHEQYF. The CDR3 DNA follows: TGCGCCAGCAGTGTGGGGGACAGGGTAGGGCACGAGCAGTACTTC.

The chain carries TRBV9 and TRBJ2-3, with D perhaps TRBD1 (5 bases). V was pared by 3 bases and J by 2 bases, with 13 bases between. Germline assignment: CDR1 SGDLS and CDR2 YYNGEE. CDR3 length equals 15 residues. This CDR3 is CASSATDGFTDTQYF. The CDR3 nucleotides are TGTGCCAGCAGCGCGACAGACGGGTTCACAGATACGCAGTATTTT.

The chain employs TRBV7-9 and TRBJ1-1, with a weak D call TRBD1 (5 bases). The CDR3 extends over 13 amino acids. The V end was cut by 3 bases, the J end by 6 bases, with 11 bases between. Germline V gene sequence: CDR1 SEHNR, CDR2 FQNEAQ (reference sequence). The CDR3 sequence: CASSLAQGAEAFF. CDR3 coding DNA: TGTGCCAGCAGCTTGGCCCAGGGTGCTGAAGCTTTCTTT.

The V call is TRBV7-9, the J call TRBJ2-3; D is undetermined. V was shortened by 3 bases and J by 2 bases, with 6 bases between the two germline ends. The CDR3 has 13 amino acids. Germline CDR1 reads SEHNR; CDR2 reads FQNEAQ (reference sequence). The CDR3 sequence is CASSLGLTDTQYF. The DNA for the CDR3 is TGTGCCAGCAGCTTGGGCCTCACAGATACGCAGTATTTT.

The CDR3 nucleotides read TGTGCCTGGAGTCCTTCGGGACTAGCGGGTCAAGAGACCCAGTACTTC. Residues: CAWSPSGLAGQETQYF. This sequence joins TRBV30 and TRBJ2-5, with 12 positions matching TRBD2. Germline CDR1 reads GTSNPN; CDR2 reads SVGIG (reference sequence). V dropped 2 bases and J dropped 2; count of bases not matched to a gene: 6. The CDR3 sequence is 16 residues long.

The V gene is TRBV27, the J gene TRBJ2-6; D perhaps matches TRBD1 (6 bases). This CDR3 is built from 16 residues. Trimming left V 7 bases short and J 1 base short, with 14 bases between. Germline V lookup: CDR1 MNHEY, CDR2 SMNVEV (reference sequence). CDR3 DNA sequence: TGTGCCAGCACGGGCCAGGGGTCGTCTGGGGCCAACGTCCTGACTTTC. Protein: CASTGQGSSGANVLTF.

The rearrangement links TRBV6-2 or TRBV6-3 to TRBJ1-5; TRBD1 agrees at 8 bases. There are 17 residues in the CDR3. The germline V gene encodes CDR1 MNHEY and CDR2 SVGEGT. V lost 4 bases, J lost 4 bases, and 12 bases stayed unmatched. The CDR3 DNA is TGTGCCAGCAGTTCTACCGCCCCGACAGGGGAAAATCAGCCCCAGCATTTT. This gives the protein CASSSTAPTGENQPQHF.

The chain joins TRBV6-5 to TRBJ2-5; 9 bases line up with TRBD1. Looked up from germline, CDR1 is MNHEY and CDR2 is SVGAGI. CDR3 length equals 15 residues. V shed 5 bases, J shed 3 bases, and the junction held 7 bases outside the gene matches. DNA for the CDR3: TGTGCCAGCAGTCCTCTGGGACAGGGAAAAGAGACCCAGTACTTC. Amino acids: CASSPLGQGKETQYF.

This clone appeared a few times. The chain uses TRBV19 and TRBJ1-6; D gene uncertain. The CDR3 extends over 17 amino acids. Trimming removed 6 bases at V and 0 bases at J, with 15 bases between. Germline lookup yields CDR1 LNHDA and CDR2 SQIVND (reference sequence). CDR3 amino acids: CASSADGRSSYNSPLHF. In DNA form, the CDR3 reads TGTGCCAGTAGCGCTGACGGTAGGAGCTCCTATAATTCACCCCTCCACTTT.

The V and J genes are TRBV28 and TRBJ1-3; TRBD1 agrees at 7 bases. The CDR3 covers 15 residues. V dropped 4 bases and J dropped 0; count of bases not matched to a gene: 3. Germline V gene data show CDR1 as MDHEN and CDR2 as SYDVKM. The DNA of the CDR3 is TGTGCCAGCAGTTCGACAGGGAGCTCTGGAAACACCATATATTTT. It codes for CASSSTGSSGNTIYF.

The gene calls are TRBV9 and TRBJ1-1, with 8 positions matching TRBD1. Germline loops: CDR1 SGDLS, CDR2 YYNGEE. The CDR3 spans 14 residues. V was pared by 4 bases and J by 1 base, with 3 bases of the junction left unmatched. DNA for the CDR3: TGTGCCAGCAGCAAGACAGGGGCGAACACTGAAGCTTTCTTT. It yields the protein CASSKTGANTEAFF.

The V and J genes are TRBV7-2 and TRBJ1-6; possibly TRBD1 for D (6 bases). The CDR3 spans 12 residues. Trimming shortened V by 5 bases and J by 12 bases, and 11 bases separated the two germline ends. Germline V gene data show CDR1 as SGHTA and CDR2 as FQGNSA. The CDR3 region is CASSLQGLPLHF. The CDR3 nucleotides are TGTGCCAGCAGCCTACAGGGTTTACCCCTCCACTTT.

Only one count was recorded for this clone. This chain links TRBV6-2 or TRBV6-3 with TRBJ2-7; 10 positions agree with TRBD2. The CDR3 totals 17 residues. Germline CDR1 is MNHEY and CDR2 is SVGEGT. V lost 3 bases, J lost 0 bases, and 8 bases stayed unmatched. The CDR3 DNA is TGTGCCAGCAGTTATGGGGCTAGCGGGGGCCTCTCCTACGAGCAGTACTTC. Translation gives CASSYGASGGLSYEQYF.

This chain uses TRBV11-3 with TRBJ2-7, with TRBD1 matching over 7 bases. The CDR3 length is 12 residues. In germline, CDR1 is SGHNT, CDR2 YENEEA. V trimming: 4 bases; J trimming: 6 bases; junction bases outside the gene matches: 3. The CDR3 loop is CASSSRDSEQYF. CDR3 DNA: TGTGCCAGCAGCTCCCGGGACAGCGAGCAGTACTTC.

This rearrangement joins TRBV15 to TRBJ2-2, with D possibly being TRBD2 (6 bases). This CDR3 has 15 amino acids. The V and J ends lost 0 bases and 10 bases respectively, with 15 bases between them. CDR1 and CDR2 (germline): LNHNV, YYDKDF (reference sequence). The CDR3 region has the DNA TGTGCCACCAGCAGAGATCGCGGGGTGATACCGGAGCTGTTTTTT. Translating it yields CATSRDRGVIPELFF.

This sequence joins TRBV4-3 and TRBJ2-7; TRBD2 matches at 9 bases. V dropped 0 bases and J dropped 2; count of bases not matched to a gene: 8. CDR1 and CDR2 from the germline V gene are LGHNA and YSLEER. The CDR3 sequence is 17 residues long. This CDR3 is CASSQDLAGLFAYEQYF. In DNA form, the CDR3 reads TGCGCCAGCAGCCAAGATCTAGCGGGACTTTTCGCCTACGAGCAGTACTTC.

This rearrangement joins TRBV3-1 (or the pseudogene TRBV3-2) to TRBJ1-6; 10 bases map to TRBD1. Germline loops: CDR1 LGHDT, CDR2 YNNKEL (reference sequence). V lost 4 bases and J lost 9; bases outside the gene matches: 3. The CDR3 has 14 residues. This CDR3 is CASSRGQGGSPLHF. The CDR3 bases are TGTGCCAGCAGCCGCGGACAGGGGGGTTCACCCCTCCACTTT.

The chain carries TRBV4-2 and TRBJ1-1; 7 bases are shared with TRBD1. The CDR3 runs to 16 residues. Germline CDR1 reads LGHNA; CDR2 reads YNFKEQ. Trimming removed 2 bases from V and 1 base from J; junction bases left unmatched: 7. The CDR3 spells CASSQTGTERNTEAFF. Written as DNA, the CDR3 is TGTGCCAGCAGCCAAACCGGGACAGAAAGGAACACTGAAGCTTTCTTT.

A word on this clone: Other DNA sequences from this sample encode an identical CDR3 as well. This chain links TRBV5-1 with TRBJ1-4; 7 bases are a match to TRBD1. The CDR3 has 14 amino acids. V shed 0 bases, J shed 8 bases, and the junction held 4 bases outside the gene matches. In germline, CDR1 is SGHRS, CDR2 YFSETQ. Written as DNA, the CDR3 is TGCGCCAGCAGCTTGGAAGGGGGCCGGGAAAAACTGTTTTTT. Amino acids: CASSLEGGREKLFF.

The chain combines TRBV12-3 or TRBV12-4 with TRBJ1-2, with D perhaps matching TRBD1 (6 bases). The CDR3 totals 13 residues. V gave up 3 bases and J gave up 4 bases, with 9 bases separating them. The CDR3 reads CASSFRTAYGYTF. The CDR3 DNA follows: TGTGCCAGCAGTTTCAGGACAGCCTATGGCTACACCTTC.

This clone was recorded only once. Other DNA sequences within the sample encode an identical CDR3. The rearrangement links TRBV6-5 to TRBJ1-4, with TRBD1 identical over 9 bases. The CDR3 length is 15 residues. V lost 0 bases, J lost 8 bases, and 4 bases stayed unmatched. The germline V gene encodes CDR1 MNHEY and CDR2 SVGAGI. For the CDR3, the DNA is TGTGCCAGCAGTTACTCGGGACAGGGAAACGAAAAACTGTTTTTT. It codes for CASSYSGQGNEKLFF.

DNA of the CDR3: TGTGCCAGCAGCCAACACCAGGTGGGCACTGAAGCTTTCTTT. It specifies CASSQHQVGTEAFF. The chain has TRBV14 and TRBJ1-1; no reliable D call. CDR1 SGHDN and CDR2 FVKESK come from the germline V gene. Trimming took off 2 bases at V and 4 bases at J, with 11 bases between the two ends. The CDR3 spans 14 residues.

The chain joins TRBV24-1 to TRBJ1-3; D unresolved. V was cut by 6 bases and J by 0 bases, with 8 bases left in between. CDR1 and CDR2 from the germline V gene are KGHDR and SFDVKD. The CDR3 covers 14 residues. The CDR3 loop reads CATSTASSGNTIYF. CDR3 sequence (DNA): TGTGCCACCAGTACAGCCTCCTCTGGAAACACCATATATTTT.